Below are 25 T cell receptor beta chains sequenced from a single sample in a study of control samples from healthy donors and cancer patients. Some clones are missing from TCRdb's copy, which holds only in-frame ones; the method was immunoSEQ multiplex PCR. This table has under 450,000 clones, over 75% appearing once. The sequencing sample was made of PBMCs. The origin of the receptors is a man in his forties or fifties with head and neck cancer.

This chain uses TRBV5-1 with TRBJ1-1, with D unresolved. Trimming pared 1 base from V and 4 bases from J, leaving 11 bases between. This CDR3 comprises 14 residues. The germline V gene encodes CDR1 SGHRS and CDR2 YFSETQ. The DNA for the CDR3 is TGCGCCAGCAGCTTGTGGGATGGGAGCACTGAAGCTTTCTTT. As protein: CASSLWDGSTEAFF.

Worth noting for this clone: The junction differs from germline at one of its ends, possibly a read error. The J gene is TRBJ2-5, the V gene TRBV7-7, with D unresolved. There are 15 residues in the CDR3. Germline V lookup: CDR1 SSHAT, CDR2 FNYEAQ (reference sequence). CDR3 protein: CASSSHLGPQETQYF. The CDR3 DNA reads TGTGCTAGCAGCTCGCATTTGGGCCCCCAAGAGACCCAGTACTTC.

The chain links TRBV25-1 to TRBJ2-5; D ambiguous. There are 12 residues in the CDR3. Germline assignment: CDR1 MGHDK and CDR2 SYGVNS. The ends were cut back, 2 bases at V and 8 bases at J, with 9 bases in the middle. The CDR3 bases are TGTGCCAGCAGTGAAACAAGAGTAACCCAGTACTTC. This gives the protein CASSETRVTQYF. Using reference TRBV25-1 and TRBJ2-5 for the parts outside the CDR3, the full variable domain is EADIYQTPRYLVIGTGKKITLECSQTMGHDKMYWYQQDPGMELHLIHYSYGVNSTEKGDLSSESTVSRIRTEHFPLTLESARPSHTSQYLCASSETRVTQYFGPGTRLLVL.

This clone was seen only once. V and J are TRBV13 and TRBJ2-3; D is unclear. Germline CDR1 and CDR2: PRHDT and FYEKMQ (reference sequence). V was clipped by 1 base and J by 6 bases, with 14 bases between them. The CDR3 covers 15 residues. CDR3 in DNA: TGTGCCAGCAGCTTAGAGGGCACAACCGCGGATACGCAGTATTTT. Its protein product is CASSLEGTTADTQYF.

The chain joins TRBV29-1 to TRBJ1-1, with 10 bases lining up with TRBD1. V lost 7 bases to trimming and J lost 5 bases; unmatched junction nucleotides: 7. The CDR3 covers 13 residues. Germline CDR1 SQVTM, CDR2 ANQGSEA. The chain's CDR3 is CSALTGGWTEAFF. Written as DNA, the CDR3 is TGCAGCGCTTTGACAGGGGGCTGGACTGAAGCTTTCTTT.

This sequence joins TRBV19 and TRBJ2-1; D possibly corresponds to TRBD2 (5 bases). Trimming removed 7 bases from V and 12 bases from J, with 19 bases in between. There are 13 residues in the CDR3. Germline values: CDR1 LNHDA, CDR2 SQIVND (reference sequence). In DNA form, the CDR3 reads TGTGCCAGTACCGAGGGCCGCCCCGCGCCGCAGTTCTTC. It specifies CASTEGRPAPQFF.

The CDR3 DNA reads as TGTGCCAGCAGCTTGGGGACAGCAACTAATGAAAAACTGTTTTTT. This gives the protein CASSLGTATNEKLFF. The chain has TRBV5-6 and TRBJ1-4; D possibly corresponds to TRBD1 (6 bases). CDR1 and CDR2 from the germline V gene are SGHDT and YYEEEE. This CDR3 region has 15 residues. Trimming took off 0 bases at V and 0 bases at J, with 6 bases between the two ends.

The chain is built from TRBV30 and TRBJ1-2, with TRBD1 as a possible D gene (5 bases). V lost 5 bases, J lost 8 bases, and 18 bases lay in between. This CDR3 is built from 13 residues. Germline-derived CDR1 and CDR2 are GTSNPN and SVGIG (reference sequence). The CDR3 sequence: CAWEETESGGYTF. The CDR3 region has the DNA TGTGCCTGGGAGGAGACAGAATCTGGCGGCTACACCTTC.

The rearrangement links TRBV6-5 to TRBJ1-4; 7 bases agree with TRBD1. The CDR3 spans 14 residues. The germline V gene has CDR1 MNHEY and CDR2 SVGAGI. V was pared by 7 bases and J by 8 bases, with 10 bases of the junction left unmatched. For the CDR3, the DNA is TGTGCCAGCAAACGTTGGCAGGGGGAAGAAAAACTGTTTTTT. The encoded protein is CASKRWQGEEKLFF.

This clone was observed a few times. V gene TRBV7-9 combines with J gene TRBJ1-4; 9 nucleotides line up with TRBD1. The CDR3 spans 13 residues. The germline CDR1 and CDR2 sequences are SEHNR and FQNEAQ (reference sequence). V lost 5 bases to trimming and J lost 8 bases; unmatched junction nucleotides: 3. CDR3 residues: CASSTGTGEKLFF. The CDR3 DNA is TGTGCCAGCAGCACCGGGACAGGGGAAAAACTGTTTTTT. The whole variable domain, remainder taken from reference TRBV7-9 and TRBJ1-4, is DTGVSQNPRHKITKRGQNVTFRCDPISEHNRLYWYRQTLGQGPEFLTYFQNEAQLEKSRLLSDRFSAERPKGSFSTLEIQRTEQGDSAMYLCASSTGTGEKLFFGSGTQLSVL.

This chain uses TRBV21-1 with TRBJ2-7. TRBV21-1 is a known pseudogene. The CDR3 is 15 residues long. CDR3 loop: CASSKCWGSSYEQYF. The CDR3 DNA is TGTGCCAGCAGCAAATGTTGGGGGAGCTCCTACGAGCAGTACTTC.

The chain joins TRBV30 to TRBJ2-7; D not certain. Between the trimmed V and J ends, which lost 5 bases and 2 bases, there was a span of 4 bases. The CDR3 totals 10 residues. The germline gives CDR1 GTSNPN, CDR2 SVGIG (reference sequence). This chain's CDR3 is CAWGTYEQYF. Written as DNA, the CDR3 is TGTGCCTGGGGAACCTACGAGCAGTACTTC.

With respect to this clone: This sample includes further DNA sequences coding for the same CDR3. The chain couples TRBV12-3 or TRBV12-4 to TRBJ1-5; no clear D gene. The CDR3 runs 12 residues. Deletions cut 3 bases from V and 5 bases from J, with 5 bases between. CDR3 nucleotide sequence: TGTGCCAGCAGTTTGGGTTATCAGCCCCAGCATTTT. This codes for CASSLGYQPQHF.

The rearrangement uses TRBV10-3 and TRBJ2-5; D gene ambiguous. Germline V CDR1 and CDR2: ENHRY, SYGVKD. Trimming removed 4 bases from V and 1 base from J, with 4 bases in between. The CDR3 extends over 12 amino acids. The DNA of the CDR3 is TGTGCCATCAGTGTTTCCCAAGAGACCCAGTACTTC. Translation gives CAISVSQETQYF.

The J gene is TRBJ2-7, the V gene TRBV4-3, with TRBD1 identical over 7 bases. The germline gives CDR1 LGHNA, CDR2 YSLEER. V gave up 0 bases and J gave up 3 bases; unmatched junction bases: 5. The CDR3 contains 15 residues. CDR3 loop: CASSQDWTGYYEQYF. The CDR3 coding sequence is TGCGCCAGCAGCCAAGATTGGACAGGATACTACGAGCAGTACTTC.

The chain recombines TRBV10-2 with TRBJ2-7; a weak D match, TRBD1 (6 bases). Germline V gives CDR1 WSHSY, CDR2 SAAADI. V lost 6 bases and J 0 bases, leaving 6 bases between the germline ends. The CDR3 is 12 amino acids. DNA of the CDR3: TGCGCCAGCAGGGACAGCTCCTACGAGCAGTACTTC. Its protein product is CASRDSSYEQYF.

CDR3 coding DNA: TGTGCCAGCAGTTTTCTTGGGGGTTCACCCCTCCACTTT. This sequence encodes CASSFLGGSPLHF. The chain joins TRBV28 to TRBJ1-6, with D tentatively TRBD1 (5 bases). Germline-derived CDR1 and CDR2 are MDHEN and SYDVKM. The CDR3 covers 13 residues. Between the trimmed V and J ends, which lost 3 bases and 9 bases, there was a span of 9 bases.

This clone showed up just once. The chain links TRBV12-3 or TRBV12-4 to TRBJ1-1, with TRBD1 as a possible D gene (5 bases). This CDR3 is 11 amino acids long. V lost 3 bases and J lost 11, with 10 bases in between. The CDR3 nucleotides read TGTGCCAGCAGTTTTGACAGTTGGGCTTTCTTT. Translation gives CASSFDSWAFF.

The CDR3 region is CASSQDQGMAAEAFF. CDR3 bases: TGCGCCAGCAGCCAAGATCAGGGCATGGCCGCTGAAGCTTTCTTT. The chain joins TRBV4-3 to TRBJ1-1, with D possibly TRBD1 on 5 matching bases. Between the trimmed V and J ends, which lost 0 bases and 6 bases, there was a span of 14 bases. The CDR3 is made up of 15 amino acids. Germline V lookup: CDR1 LGHNA, CDR2 YSLEER.

CDR3 protein: CASSLTRVSTNEKLFF. The DNA for the CDR3 is TGTGCCAGCAGTCTAACCAGGGTGTCAACTAATGAAAAACTGTTTTTT. The chain links TRBV2 to TRBJ1-4; possibly TRBD1 for D (5 bases). Germline V gives CDR1 SNHLY, CDR2 FYNNEI. Trimming stripped 5 bases from V and 0 bases from J, with 13 bases between. The CDR3 totals 16 residues.

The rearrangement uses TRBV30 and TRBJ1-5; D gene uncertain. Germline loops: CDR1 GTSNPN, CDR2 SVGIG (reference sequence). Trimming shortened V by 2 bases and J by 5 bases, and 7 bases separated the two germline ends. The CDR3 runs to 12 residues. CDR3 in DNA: TGTGCCTGGAGTACCGGAGATCAGCCCCAGCATTTT. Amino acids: CAWSTGDQPQHF.

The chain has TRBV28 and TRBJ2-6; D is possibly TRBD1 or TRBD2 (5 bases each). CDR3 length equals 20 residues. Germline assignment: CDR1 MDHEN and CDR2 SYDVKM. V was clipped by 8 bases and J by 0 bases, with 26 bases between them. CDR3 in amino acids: CASLGGRDEHPNSGANVLTF. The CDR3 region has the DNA TGTGCCAGCCTTGGGGGTCGGGACGAACATCCGAACTCTGGGGCCAACGTCCTGACTTTC.

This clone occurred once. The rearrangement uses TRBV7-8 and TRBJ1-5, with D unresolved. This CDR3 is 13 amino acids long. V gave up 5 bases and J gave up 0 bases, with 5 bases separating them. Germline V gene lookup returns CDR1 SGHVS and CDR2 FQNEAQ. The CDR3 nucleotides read TGTGCCAGCAGCCGGTATAGCAATCAGCCCCAGCATTTT. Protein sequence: CASSRYSNQPQHF.

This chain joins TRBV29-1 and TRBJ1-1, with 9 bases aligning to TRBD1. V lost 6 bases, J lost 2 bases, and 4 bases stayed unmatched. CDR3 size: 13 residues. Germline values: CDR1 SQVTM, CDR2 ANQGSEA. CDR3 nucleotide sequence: TGCAGCGTCCGGGACAGGGTCAACACTGAAGCTTTCTTT. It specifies CSVRDRVNTEAFF. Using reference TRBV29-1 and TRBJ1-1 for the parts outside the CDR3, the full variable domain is SAVISQKPSRDICQRGTSLTIQCQVDSQVTMMFWYRQQPGQSLTLIATANQGSEATYESGFVIDKFPISRPNLTFSTLTVSNMSPEDSSIYLCSVRDRVNTEAFFGQGTRLTVV.

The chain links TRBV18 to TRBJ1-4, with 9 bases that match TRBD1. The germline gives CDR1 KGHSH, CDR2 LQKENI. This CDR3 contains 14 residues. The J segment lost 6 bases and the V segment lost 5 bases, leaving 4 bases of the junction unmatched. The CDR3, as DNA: TGTGCCAGCTCATCGGACAGGGGAGATGAAAAACTGTTTTTT. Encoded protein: CASSSDRGDEKLFF. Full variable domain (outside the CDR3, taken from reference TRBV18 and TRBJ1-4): NAGVMQNPRHLVRRRGQEARLRCSPMKGHSHVYWYRQLPEEGLKFMVYLQKENIIDESGMPKERFSAEFPKEGPSILRIQQVVRGDSAAYFCASSSDRGDEKLFFGSGTQLSVL.